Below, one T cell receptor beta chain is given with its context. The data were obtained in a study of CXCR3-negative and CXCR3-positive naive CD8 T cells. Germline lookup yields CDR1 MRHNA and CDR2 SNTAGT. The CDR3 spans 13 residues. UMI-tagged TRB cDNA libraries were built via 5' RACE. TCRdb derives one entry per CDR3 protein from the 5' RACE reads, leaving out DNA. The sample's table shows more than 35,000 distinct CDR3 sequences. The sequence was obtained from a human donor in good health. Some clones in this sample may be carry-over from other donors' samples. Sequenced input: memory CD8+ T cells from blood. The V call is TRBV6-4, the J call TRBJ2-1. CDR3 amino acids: CASSDSTVSEQFF.